This T cell receptor beta chain appears in the sequencing data of a study of OX40 agonist ivuxolimab in advanced cancers. Notes on the research overall: Ivuxolimab was an agonistic, fully human IgG2 monoclonal antibody directed against OX40 (CD134), a costimulatory receptor. A male proportion of approximately 83% and a mean age of approximately 60 years, ranging from 23 to 79, were recorded for the dose-escalation cohort. Partial responses were achieved by three dose-escalation patients, of whom one had hepatocellular carcinoma and two had cutaneous melanoma. Intravenous ivuxolimab was administered to patients every 2 weeks at six dose levels: 0.01, 0.1, 0.3, 1.5, 3 and 10 mg/kg. Peripheral TCRbeta sequencing aimed to test whether ivuxolimab altered TCR sequence diversity and caused clonal T-cell expansion. The paper covers the monotherapy dose-escalation part of the phase I ivuxolimab trial, which included N of about 56 patients. Prior anti-PD-1, anti-PD-L1 or anti-CTLA-4 therapy was permitted, and checkpoint inhibitors had been received by about two fifths of dose-escalation patients. Of the approximately 50 dose-escalation patients, hepatocellular carcinoma was present in roughly 19, melanoma in around 15, renal cell carcinoma in 9 and head and neck cancer in 9. What the work shows at the level of the full study, not this receptor alone: In the 0.1-3.0 mg/kg groups, partial responders were among the patients with the lowest normalized peripheral clonal expansion, particularly in CD8+ T cells. The antigen specificity of the clonally expanded peripheral T cells was not determined. Low levels of normalized T-cell clonal expansion were also seen in some nonresponding patients. At doses of 0.1 to 3.0 mg/kg, clonal expansion of both CD4+ and CD8+ blood T cells was observed from baseline to week 6. After ivuxolimab, more expanded clones were found on average in CD8+ T cells than in CD4+ T cells.

Genomic DNA was extracted from sorted cells for sequencing of the TCRbeta CDR3 region. TCRbeta CDR3 regions were sequenced using the immunoSEQ Assay. TCRdb obtained this table from immuneACCESS and retained in-frame rearrangements with V and J assigned. These tables miss some clones; where compared with another copy, unresolved V genes account for less than half of the shortfall, and the remainder is unexplained. Within this sample are 43,000 or so clones, with approximately 86% of them counted one time only. Jointly, the top ten make up under 40% of the sample. This clone was counted a few times. Its target antigen remains unknown. No much larger clone is present one base from it, and per-base qualities are unavailable. The germline V gene provides CDR1 SGHRS and CDR2 YFSETQ. V sheds 4 bases and J sheds 0 bases, leaving 11 bases between their ends. From the cysteine through the phenylalanine, the CDR3 covers 14 amino acids. The CDR3 DNA has 42 bases and is translated from base 1.

The trial excluded patients who had a history of autoimmune disease or were on systemic immunosuppression. In every dose cohort, peripheral blood was drawn for TCR sequencing at baseline, cycle 4 day 1, and cycle 7 day 1. Samples came from an open-label, multicenter, first-in-human phase I dose-escalation trial of ivuxolimab. Adults with locally advanced or metastatic melanoma, renal cell carcinoma, hepatocellular carcinoma or head and neck squamous cell carcinoma were enrolled in the trial. CD4+ and CD8+ T cells were sorted separately from peripheral blood before TCR sequencing. Sample: CD4+ or CD8+ T cells sorted from blood, taken in a trial of the OX40 agonist ivuxolimab. The clonotype comes from an adult with an advanced solid tumor such as melanoma, head and neck, liver or kidney cancer. This chain joins TRBV5-1 to TRBJ2-7; the D gene lacks a confident call. In nucleotides, the sequence is TGCGCCAGCAGCCCCGGACCGAGCTCCTACGAGCAGTACTTC. Translated, it gives CASSPGPSSYEQYF.